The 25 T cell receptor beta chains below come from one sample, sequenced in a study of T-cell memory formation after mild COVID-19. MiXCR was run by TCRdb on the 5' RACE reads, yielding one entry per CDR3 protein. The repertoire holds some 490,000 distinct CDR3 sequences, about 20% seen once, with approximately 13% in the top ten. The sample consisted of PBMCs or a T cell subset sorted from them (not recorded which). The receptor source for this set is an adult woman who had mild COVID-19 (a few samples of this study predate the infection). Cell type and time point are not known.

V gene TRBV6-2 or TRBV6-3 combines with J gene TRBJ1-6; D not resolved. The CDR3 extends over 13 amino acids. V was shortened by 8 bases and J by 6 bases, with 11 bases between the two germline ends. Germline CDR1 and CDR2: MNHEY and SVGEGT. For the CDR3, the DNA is TGTGCCAGCGGATTCAGTTCTAATTCACCCCTCCACTTT. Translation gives CASGFSSNSPLHF.

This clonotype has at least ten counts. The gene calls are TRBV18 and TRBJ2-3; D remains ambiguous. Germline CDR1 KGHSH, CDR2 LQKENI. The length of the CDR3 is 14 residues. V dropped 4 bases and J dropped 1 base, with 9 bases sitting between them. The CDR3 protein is CASSRSLGTDTQYF. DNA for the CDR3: TGTGCCAGCTCACGATCTTTGGGCACAGATACGCAGTATTTT.

Written as DNA, the CDR3 is TGTGCCAGCAGCCGGGACAGGGGGGCTTACAATGAGCAGTTCTTC. Translating gives CASSRDRGAYNEQFF. The chain joins TRBV2 to TRBJ2-1; 11 bases are shared with TRBD1. Germline trimming cut 6 bases from V and 4 bases from J; bases unmatched to any gene: 5. In germline, CDR1 is SNHLY, CDR2 FYNNEI. CDR3 length equals 15 residues. The complete variable domain, with remaining parts taken from reference TRBV2 and TRBJ2-1, reads EPEVTQTPSHQVTQMGQEVILRCVPISNHLYFYWYRQILGQKVEFLVSFYNNEISEKSEIFDDQFSVERPDGSNFTLKIRSTKLEDSAMYFCASSRDRGAYNEQFFGPGTRLTVL.

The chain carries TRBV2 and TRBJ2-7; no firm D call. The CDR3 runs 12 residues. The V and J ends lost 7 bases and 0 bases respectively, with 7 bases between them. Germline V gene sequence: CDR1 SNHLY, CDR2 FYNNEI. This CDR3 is CASKDTSYEQYF. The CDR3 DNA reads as TGTGCCAGCAAAGACACCTCCTACGAGCAGTACTTC.

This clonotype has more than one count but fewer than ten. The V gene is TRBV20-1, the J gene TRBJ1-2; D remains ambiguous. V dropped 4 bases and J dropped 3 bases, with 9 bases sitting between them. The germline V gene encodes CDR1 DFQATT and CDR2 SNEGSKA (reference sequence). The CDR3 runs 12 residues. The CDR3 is CSANYGDYGYTF. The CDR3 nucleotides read TGCAGTGCTAACTATGGGGACTATGGCTACACCTTC.

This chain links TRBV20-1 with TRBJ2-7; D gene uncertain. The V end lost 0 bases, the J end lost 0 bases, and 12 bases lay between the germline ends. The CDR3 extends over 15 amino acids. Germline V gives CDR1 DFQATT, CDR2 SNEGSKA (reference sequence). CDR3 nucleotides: TGCAGTGCTAGAGATCACTCCCTCAGCTCCTACGAGCAGTACTTC. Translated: CSARDHSLSSYEQYF.

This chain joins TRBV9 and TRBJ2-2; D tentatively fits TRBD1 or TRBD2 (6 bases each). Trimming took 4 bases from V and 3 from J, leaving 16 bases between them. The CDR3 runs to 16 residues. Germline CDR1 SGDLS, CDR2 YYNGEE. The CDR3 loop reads CASSPPLGGYTGELFF. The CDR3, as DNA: TGTGCCAGCAGCCCCCCTCTGGGGGGCTACACCGGGGAGCTGTTTTTT.

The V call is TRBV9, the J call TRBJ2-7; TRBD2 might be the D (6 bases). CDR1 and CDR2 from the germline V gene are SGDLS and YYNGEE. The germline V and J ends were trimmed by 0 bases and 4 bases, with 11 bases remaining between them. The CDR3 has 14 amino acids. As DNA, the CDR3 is TGTGCCAGCAGCGTAGAGTCTGCGGGGTACGAGCAGTACTTC. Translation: CASSVESAGYEQYF.

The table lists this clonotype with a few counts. The CDR3 is CASSQDLGFIQYF. The CDR3 DNA sequence: TGTGCCAGCAGCCAAGATCTTGGGTTTATTCAGTACTTC. V is TRBV3-1 and J is TRBJ2-4; D unclear. V lost 0 bases, J lost 10 bases, and 10 bases lay in between. CDR3 size: 13 residues. The germline CDR1 and CDR2 sequences are LGHDT and YNNKEL (reference sequence).

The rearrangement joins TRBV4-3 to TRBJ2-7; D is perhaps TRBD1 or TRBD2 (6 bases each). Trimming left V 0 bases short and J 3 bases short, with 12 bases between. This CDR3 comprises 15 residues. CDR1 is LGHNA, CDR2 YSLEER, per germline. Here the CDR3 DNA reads TGCGCCAGCAGCCAAGAACGGGGGCGGGGCTACGAGCAGTACTTC. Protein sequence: CASSQERGRGYEQYF.

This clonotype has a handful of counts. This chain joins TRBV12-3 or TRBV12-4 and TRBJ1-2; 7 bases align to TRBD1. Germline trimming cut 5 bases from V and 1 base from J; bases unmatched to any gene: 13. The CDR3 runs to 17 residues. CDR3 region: CASSRSSGTEDNYGYTF. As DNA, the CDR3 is TGTGCCAGCAGTCGTTCGTCCGGGACAGAAGATAACTATGGCTACACCTTC.

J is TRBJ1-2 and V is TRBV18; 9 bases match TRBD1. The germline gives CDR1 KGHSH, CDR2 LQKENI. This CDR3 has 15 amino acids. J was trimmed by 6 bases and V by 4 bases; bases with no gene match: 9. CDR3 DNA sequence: TGTGCCAGCTCACTCTCGGGACAGGGAAGAAATGGCTACACCTTC. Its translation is CASSLSGQGRNGYTF.

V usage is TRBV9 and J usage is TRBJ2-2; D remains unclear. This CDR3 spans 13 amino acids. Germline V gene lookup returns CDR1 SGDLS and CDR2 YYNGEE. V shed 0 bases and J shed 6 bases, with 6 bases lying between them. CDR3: CASSVDVAGELFF. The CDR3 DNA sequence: TGTGCCAGCAGCGTAGACGTCGCCGGGGAGCTGTTTTTT.

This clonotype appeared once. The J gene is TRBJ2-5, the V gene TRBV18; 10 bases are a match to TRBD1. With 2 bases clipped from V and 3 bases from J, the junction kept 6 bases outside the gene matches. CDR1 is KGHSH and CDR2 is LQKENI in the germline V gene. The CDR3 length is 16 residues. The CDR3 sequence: CASSPDPGQGKETQYF. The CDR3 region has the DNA TGTGCCAGCTCACCAGACCCGGGACAGGGGAAAGAGACCCAGTACTTC.

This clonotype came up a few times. The CDR3: CASSLVSLGSYNEQFF. For the CDR3, the DNA is TGTGCCAGCAGCTTAGTCAGCCTTGGGTCCTACAATGAGCAGTTCTTC. The chain joins TRBV7-2 to TRBJ2-1; D uncertain. Germline values: CDR1 SGHTA, CDR2 FQGNSA. Trimming removed 1 base at V and 1 base at J, with 11 bases between. CDR3 length: 16 amino acids.

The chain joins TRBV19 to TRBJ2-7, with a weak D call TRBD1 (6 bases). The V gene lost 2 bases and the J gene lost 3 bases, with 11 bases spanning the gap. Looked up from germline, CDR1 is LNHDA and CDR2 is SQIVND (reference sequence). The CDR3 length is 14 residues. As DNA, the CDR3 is TGTGCCAGTAGTATAACCGGGACATACTACGAGCAGTACTTC. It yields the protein CASSITGTYYEQYF.

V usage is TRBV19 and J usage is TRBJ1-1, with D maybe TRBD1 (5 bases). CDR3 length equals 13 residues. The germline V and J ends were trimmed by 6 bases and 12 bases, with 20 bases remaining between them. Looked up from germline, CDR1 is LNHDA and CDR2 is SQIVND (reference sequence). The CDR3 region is CASRQPGSYRTFF. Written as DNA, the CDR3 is TGTGCCAGTAGGCAGCCGGGTTCATACAGGACTTTCTTT.

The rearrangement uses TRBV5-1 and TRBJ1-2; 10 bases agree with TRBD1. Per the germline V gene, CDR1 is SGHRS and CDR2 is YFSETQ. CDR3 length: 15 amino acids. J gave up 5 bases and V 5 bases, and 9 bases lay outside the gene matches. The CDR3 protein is CASRGTGTGVYGYTF. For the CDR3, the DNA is TGCGCCAGCAGAGGGACCGGGACAGGGGTATATGGCTACACCTTC. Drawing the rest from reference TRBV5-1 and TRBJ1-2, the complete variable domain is KAGVTQTPRYLIKTRGQQVTLSCSPISGHRSVSWYQQTPGQGLQFLFEYFSETQRNKGNFPGRFSGRQFSNSRSEMNVSTLELGDSALYLCASRGTGTGVYGYTFGSGTRLTVV.

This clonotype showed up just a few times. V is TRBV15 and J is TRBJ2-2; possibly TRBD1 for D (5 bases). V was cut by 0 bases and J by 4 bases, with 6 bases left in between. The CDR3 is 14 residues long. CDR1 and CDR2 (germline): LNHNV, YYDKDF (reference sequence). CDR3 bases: TGTGCCACCAGCAGAGACAGGGTCACCGGGGAGCTGTTTTTT. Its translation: CATSRDRVTGELFF.

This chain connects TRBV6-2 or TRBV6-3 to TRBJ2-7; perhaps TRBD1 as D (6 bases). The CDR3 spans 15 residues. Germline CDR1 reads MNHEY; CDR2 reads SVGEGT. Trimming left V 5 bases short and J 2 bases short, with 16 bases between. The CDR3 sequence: CASSPSTGPTYEQYF. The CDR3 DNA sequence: TGTGCCAGCAGTCCCTCGACAGGACCCACCTACGAGCAGTACTTC.

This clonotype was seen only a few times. Written as DNA, the CDR3 is TGTGCCAGCAGCCTCAGATTGTACAATGAGCAGTTCTTC. Translation gives CASSLRLYNEQFF. The chain carries TRBV11-2 and TRBJ2-1; D not certain. Per germline, CDR1 SGHAT and CDR2 FQNNGV. Deletions cut 5 bases from V and 4 bases from J, with 9 bases between. This CDR3 contains 13 residues.

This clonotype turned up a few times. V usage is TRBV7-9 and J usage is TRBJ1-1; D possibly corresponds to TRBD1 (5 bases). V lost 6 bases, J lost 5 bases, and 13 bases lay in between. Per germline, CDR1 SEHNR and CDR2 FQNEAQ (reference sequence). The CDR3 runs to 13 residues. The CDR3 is CASSWGGGTEAFF. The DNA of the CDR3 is TGTGCCAGCAGTTGGGGCGGCGGAACTGAAGCTTTCTTT.

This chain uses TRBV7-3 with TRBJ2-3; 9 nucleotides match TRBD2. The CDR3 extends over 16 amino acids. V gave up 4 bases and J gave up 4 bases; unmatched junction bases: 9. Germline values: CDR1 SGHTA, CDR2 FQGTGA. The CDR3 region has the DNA TGTGCCAGCAGCTCTTCCAGCGGGGGGCAACCAGATACGCAGTATTTT. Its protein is CASSSSSGGQPDTQYF.

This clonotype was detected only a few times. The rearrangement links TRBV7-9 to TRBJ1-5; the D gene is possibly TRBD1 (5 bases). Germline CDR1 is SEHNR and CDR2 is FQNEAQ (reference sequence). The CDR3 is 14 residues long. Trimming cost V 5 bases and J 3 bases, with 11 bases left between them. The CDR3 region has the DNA TGTGCCAGCAGCCAGGGTGGGAACAATCAGCCCCAGCATTTT. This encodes CASSQGGNNQPQHF.

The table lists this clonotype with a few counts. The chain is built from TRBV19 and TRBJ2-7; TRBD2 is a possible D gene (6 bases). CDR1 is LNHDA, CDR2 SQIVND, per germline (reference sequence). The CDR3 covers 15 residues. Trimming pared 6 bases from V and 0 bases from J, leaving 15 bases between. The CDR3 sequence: CASSPWRDASYEQYF. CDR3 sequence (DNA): TGTGCCAGTAGCCCCTGGAGGGACGCCTCCTACGAGCAGTACTTC.